This TCR beta chain was recorded in a study of OX40 agonist ivuxolimab in advanced cancers. Study-level information: An agonistic anti-OX40 (CD134) antibody, ivuxolimab, was used to treat the patients. The eligibility criteria allowed prior anti-PD-1, anti-PD-L1 or anti-CTLA-4 therapy, and approximately 40% had some. Partial responses were seen in three patients, one with hepatocellular carcinoma and two with cutaneous melanoma.

V lost 4 bases and J 3 bases, leaving 13 bases between the germline ends. Germline values: CDR1 SNHLY, CDR2 FYNNEI. This CDR3 region has 14 residues. Profiling relied on immunoSEQ multiplex PCR, and the TCRdb table lists in-frame clones only, not all of them. Of about 53,000 clones listed, roughly 84% are singletons. There are a few counts of this clone. The chain combines TRBV2 with TRBJ2-7, with D perhaps TRBD1 (7 bases). This receptor was taken from an adult with an advanced solid tumor such as melanoma, head and neck, liver or kidney cancer. The starting material was CD4+ or CD8+ T cells sorted from blood, obtained in a trial of the OX40 agonist ivuxolimab. In DNA, the CDR3 is TGTGCCAGCAGTGCGGGGCAGGGGGGCTACGAGCAGTACTTC. Its translation: CASSAGQGGYEQYF.